These 32 T cell receptor beta chains were all obtained from the same sample, sequenced in a study of cytomegalovirus exposure and HLA in healthy donors. PCR amplification relied on 60 Vbeta primers (plus 13 Jbeta primers). Assay used: immunoSEQ multiplex PCR; TCRdb lists only in-frame clones, some missing. Of around 190,000 clones in the sample, around 81% are singletons; the top ten hold 5.7%. Source material: PBMCs. The receptors were gathered from a man between 40 and 49 years old in good health and CMV-seronegative.

This clone occurred once. The chain joins TRBV7-3 to TRBJ2-3; D might be TRBD1 (8 bases). Trimming shortened V by 5 bases and J by 4 bases, and 19 bases separated the two germline ends. Germline V CDR1 and CDR2: SGHTA, FQGTGA. This CDR3 has 16 amino acids. In nucleotides, the CDR3 is TGTGCCAGCAGCGCACAGGGGGGAGGGTTAGCAGATACGCAGTATTTT. This sequence encodes CASSAQGGGLADTQYF.

The chain joins TRBV30 to TRBJ1-1; D unresolved. CDR1 and CDR2 from the germline V gene are GTSNPN and SVGIG (reference sequence). The CDR3 spans 13 residues. Trimming cost V 1 base and J 8 bases, with 14 bases left between them. The chain's CDR3 is CAWSGIWMREAFF. DNA for the CDR3: TGTGCCTGGAGTGGGATTTGGATGAGGGAAGCTTTCTTT.

This clone came up many times. Other nucleotide sequences from this sample produce the same CDR3. The chain recombines TRBV4-3 with TRBJ2-7; D is possibly TRBD2 (6 bases). There are 15 residues in the CDR3. Germline loops: CDR1 LGHNA, CDR2 YSLEER. The germline V and J ends were trimmed by 1 base and 2 bases, with 12 bases remaining between them. The CDR3 sequence: CASSQGRGSTYEQYF. The CDR3 DNA sequence: TGCGCCAGCAGCCAAGGGCGGGGTTCCACCTACGAGCAGTACTTC.

The rearrangement joins TRBV18 to TRBJ1-2; D ambiguous. Germline CDR1 KGHSH, CDR2 LQKENI. The V end was cut by 6 bases, the J end by 5 bases, with 19 bases between. This CDR3 comprises 15 residues. The CDR3 bases are TGTGCCAGCTCCTTTTGGACTCTTCAATCATATGGCTACACCTTC. This gives the protein CASSFWTLQSYGYTF.

This sequence joins TRBV7-8 and TRBJ1-6, with D possibly matching TRBD1 (6 bases). CDR1 SGHVS and CDR2 FQNEAQ come from the germline V gene. The CDR3 is 14 amino acids. Between the trimmed V and J ends, which lost 5 bases and 9 bases, there was a span of 14 bases. The CDR3: CASSLGQYRSPLHF. CDR3 in DNA: TGTGCCAGCAGCCTCGGACAGTACCGTTCACCCCTCCACTTT.

The chain carries TRBV11-2 and TRBJ2-1, with 9 bases that match TRBD2. Germline CDR1 reads SGHAT; CDR2 reads FQNNGV. This CDR3 region has 16 residues. J lost 7 bases, V lost 6 bases, and 13 bases had no gene match. CDR3 region: CASSTSGTSSRNEQFF. As DNA, the CDR3 is TGTGCCAGCAGTACTTCCGGGACTAGCTCACGTAATGAGCAGTTCTTC.

J is TRBJ2-5 and V is TRBV9; 12 nucleotides agree with TRBD1. Germline trimming cut 4 bases from V and 5 bases from J; bases unmatched to any gene: 9. Germline CDR1 and CDR2: SGDLS and YYNGEE. CDR3 length equals 16 residues. CDR3 loop: CASSPTAGTGGETQYF. The CDR3, as DNA: TGTGCCAGCAGCCCAACGGCCGGGACAGGGGGCGAGACCCAGTACTTC.

This clone was seen just once. The chain combines TRBV10-1 with TRBJ1-2, with TRBD1 as a possible D gene (6 bases). This CDR3 has 15 residues. V lost 9 bases and J lost 4, with 21 bases in between. Germline CDR1 and CDR2: WNHNN and SYGVQD (reference sequence). CDR3 in DNA: TGCGCCAGTCCCTCCCCAGACAGGTATTTCTATGGCTACACCTTC. It specifies CASPSPDRYFYGYTF.

The chain employs TRBV7-2 and TRBJ2-7; no reliable D call. Germline loops: CDR1 SGHTA, CDR2 FQGNSA. There are 13 residues in the CDR3. V was pared by 4 bases and J by 0 bases, with 7 bases between. The CDR3 DNA reads TGTGCCAGCAGCTCCTTAGACTCCTACGAGCAGTACTTC. Amino acids: CASSSLDSYEQYF.

The rearrangement uses TRBV5-6 and TRBJ2-3, with TRBD2 identical over 12 bases. CDR1 is SGHDT and CDR2 is YYEEEE in the germline V gene. The CDR3 is 15 amino acids. J lost 4 bases, V lost 4 bases, and 4 bases had no gene match. Here the CDR3 reads CASSQASGRADTQYF. The DNA of the CDR3 is TGTGCCAGCAGCCAAGCTAGCGGGAGGGCAGATACGCAGTATTTT.

The chain links TRBV7-3 to TRBJ2-2; TRBD2 matches at 9 bases. CDR3 length: 13 amino acids. The J segment lost 7 bases and the V segment lost 7 bases, leaving 4 bases of the junction unmatched. The V gene's germline CDR1 is SGHTA and CDR2 FQGTGA. CDR3 sequence (DNA): TGTGCCAGCAAGCGGGAGGAGGGCGGGGAGCTGTTTTTT. Amino acid sequence: CASKREEGGELFF.

The rearrangement joins TRBV10-2 to TRBJ1-5, with TRBD1 as a possible D gene (6 bases). CDR1 is WSHSY and CDR2 is SAAADI in the germline V gene. V lost 6 bases, J lost 6 bases, and 18 bases lay in between. The CDR3 length is 15 residues. DNA of the CDR3: TGCGCCAGCAGGTTTGATGGGGGGGCTGTTCAGCCCCAGCATTTT. Amino acids: CASRFDGGAVQPQHF.

V usage is TRBV27 and J usage is TRBJ2-1, with 8 bases identical to TRBD1. Looked up from germline, CDR1 is MNHEY and CDR2 is SMNVEV (reference sequence). J was trimmed by 7 bases and V by 4 bases; bases with no gene match: 9. The CDR3 runs 15 residues. The CDR3 sequence: CASSSLGQATNEQFF. The CDR3 DNA sequence: TGTGCCAGCAGTTCCCTGGGACAGGCGACGAATGAGCAGTTCTTC.

This clone came up a few times. The chain uses TRBV23-1 and TRBJ1-5; no reliable D call. TRBV23-1 counts as an open reading frame of uncertain function. The V and J ends lost 4 bases and 3 bases respectively, with 19 bases between them. CDR3 length: 17 residues. The DNA for the CDR3 is TGCGCCAGCAGTCTTTCGCGGGTGAAGGGAGTCAATCAGCCCCAGCATTTT. This sequence encodes CASSLSRVKGVNQPQHF.

This sequence joins TRBV6-6 and TRBJ2-5, with a possible D match to TRBD2 (6 bases). The J call is in doubt because the DNA end fits TRBJ2-7 better. The CDR3 contains 13 residues. CDR1 and CDR2 from the germline V gene are MNHNY and SVGAGI (reference sequence). The DNA for the CDR3 is TGTGCCAGCAGTGAGGGACTTCTCTACGAGCAGTACTTC. Translation: CASSEGLLYEQYF.

This clone was seen a single time. The chain uses TRBV7-2 and TRBJ2-6, with D unclear. The germline CDR1 and CDR2 sequences are SGHTA and FQGNSA. The CDR3 spans 15 residues. Trimming removed 5 bases from V and 0 bases from J, with 8 bases in between. In DNA form, the CDR3 reads TGTGCCAGCAGCCCCCTTATCTCTGGGGCCAACGTCCTGACTTTC. Its translation: CASSPLISGANVLTF.

The genes are TRBV10-3 and TRBJ1-3; a possible D gene is TRBD1 (5 bases). Germline CDR1 and CDR2: ENHRY and SYGVKD. V gave up 3 bases and J gave up 4 bases, with 25 bases separating them. The CDR3 loop spans 19 amino acids. DNA for the CDR3: TGTGCCATCAGTGAAGGAAGGGGATCCAGCCTTCTTTTGGGAAACACCATATATTTT. Translation gives CAISEGRGSSLLLGNTIYF.

This chain uses TRBV10-2 with TRBJ1-2; D unclear. Germline-derived CDR1 and CDR2 are WSHSY and SAAADI. The CDR3 sequence is 14 residues long. The V gene lost 2 bases and the J gene lost 4 bases, with 11 bases spanning the gap. The CDR3 DNA reads TGCGCCAGCAGTGAGGCGGGGATGGGCTATGGCTACACCTTC. The encoded protein is CASSEAGMGYGYTF.

The V and J genes are TRBV4-1 and TRBJ1-1; tentative D call: TRBD1 (5 bases). Per the germline V gene, CDR1 is MGHRA and CDR2 is YSYEKL. The CDR3 has 14 residues. V gave up 4 bases and J gave up 1 base, with 10 bases separating them. The CDR3 is CASSPGHPNTEAFF. CDR3 coding DNA: TGCGCCAGCAGCCCCGGACACCCGAACACTGAAGCTTTCTTT.

The chain combines TRBV7-9 with TRBJ2-2; 9 positions match TRBD2. Germline trimming cut 5 bases from V and 7 bases from J; bases unmatched to any gene: 5. CDR1 and CDR2 (germline): SEHNR, FQNEAQ (reference sequence). The CDR3 has 14 amino acids. This CDR3 is CASSPRLADGELFF. DNA of the CDR3: TGTGCCAGCAGCCCCAGACTAGCGGACGGGGAGCTGTTTTTT. The entire variable domain, with the rest obtained from reference TRBV7-9 and TRBJ2-2, is as follows: DTGVSQNPRHKITKRGQNVTFRCDPISEHNRLYWYRQTLGQGPEFLTYFQNEAQLEKSRLLSDRFSAERPKGSFSTLEIQRTEQGDSAMYLCASSPRLADGELFFGEGSRLTVL.

This chain joins TRBV5-1 and TRBJ1-1; maybe TRBD1 (5 bases). Germline V CDR1 and CDR2: SGHRS, YFSETQ. The CDR3 totals 14 residues. V was trimmed by 4 bases and J by 1 base, leaving 11 bases between them. The CDR3 DNA reads as TGCGCCAGCAGCCTACAGGCGTCGAACACTGAAGCTTTCTTT. It specifies CASSLQASNTEAFF.

The gene calls are TRBV2 and TRBJ2-3; 8 nucleotides line up with TRBD1. The CDR3 sequence is 16 residues long. CDR1 is SNHLY and CDR2 is FYNNEI in the germline V gene. Trimming took 7 bases from V and 3 from J; bases not matched to a gene: 12. The CDR3, as DNA: TGTGCCAGCAATGGACAGGGAATGAGGGAAACAGATACGCAGTATTTT. Translated: CASNGQGMRETDTQYF.

The rearrangement links TRBV23-1 to TRBJ2-4; TRBD1 matches 9 bases. TRBV23-1 is placed among ORFs of uncertain function. V was clipped by 3 bases and J by 1 base; unmatched bases: 13. The length of the CDR3 is 19 residues. The CDR3: CASSQGTGKSITAKNIQYF. The CDR3 nucleotides read TGCGCCAGCAGTCAGGGGACAGGGAAGTCTATTACGGCCAAAAACATTCAGTACTTC.

The CDR3 nucleotides read TGTGCCAGCAGCAGACAGGAAAGGGATGGCTACACCTTC. Protein: CASSRQERDGYTF. V is TRBV9 and J is TRBJ1-2; a weak D match, TRBD1 (6 bases). Deletions cut 4 bases from V and 6 bases from J, with 13 bases between. CDR3 size: 13 residues. In germline, CDR1 is SGDLS, CDR2 YYNGEE. Variable domain in full (rest from reference TRBV9 and TRBJ1-2): DSGVTQTPKHLITATGQRVTLRCSPRSGDLSVYWYQQSLDQGLQFLIQYYNGEERAKGNILERFSAQQFPDLHSELNLSSLELGDSALYFCASSRQERDGYTFGSGTRLTVV.

The table lists this clone with a few counts. The CDR3 DNA follows: TGTGCCAGCAGCTTAGGCGAAGGGGGCCCCGGTGGAAAACTGTTTTTT. As protein: CASSLGEGGPGGKLFF. This rearrangement joins TRBV7-2 to TRBJ1-4; 7 bases agree with TRBD1. Germline lookup yields CDR1 SGHTA and CDR2 FQGNSA. The V and J ends lost 1 base and 10 bases, in that order; junction bases with no gene match: 12. This CDR3 region has 16 residues.

The J gene is TRBJ2-1, the V gene TRBV7-8, with 13 bases that match TRBD2. J lost 7 bases, V lost 5 bases, and 11 bases had no gene match. This CDR3 has 17 residues. The germline CDR1 and CDR2 sequences are SGHVS and FQNEAQ. As DNA, the CDR3 is TGTGCCAGCAGCGTCGTACTGGGACTAGCGGGAAGAAATGAGCAGTTCTTC. As protein: CASSVVLGLAGRNEQFF.

The table lists this clone with a few counts. This chain links TRBV9 with TRBJ1-1; TRBD1 might be the D (6 bases). Germline loops: CDR1 SGDLS, CDR2 YYNGEE. Trimming removed 0 bases at V and 1 base at J, with 7 bases between. The CDR3 loop spans 14 amino acids. The DNA of the CDR3 is TGTGCCAGCAGCGTAGGGACAGAGAACACTGAAGCTTTCTTT. Translating gives CASSVGTENTEAFF.

The rearrangement joins TRBV27 to TRBJ2-7; D is ambiguous. CDR3 length equals 11 residues. Trimming took off 6 bases at V and 5 bases at J, with 8 bases between the two ends. The germline V gene has CDR1 MNHEY and CDR2 SMNVEV (reference sequence). CDR3 DNA sequence: TGTGCCAGCAGAATAGCCCACGAGCAGTACTTC. This translates into CASRIAHEQYF.

The chain uses TRBV4-3 and TRBJ1-2; maybe TRBD1 (5 bases). CDR3 length equals 14 residues. V lost 0 bases to trimming and J lost 3 bases, with 8 bases between them. CDR1 and CDR2 from the germline V gene are LGHNA and YSLEER. This CDR3 reads CASSQDLQDYGYTF. In nucleotides, the CDR3 is TGCGCCAGCAGCCAAGACCTACAGGACTATGGCTACACCTTC.

V and J are TRBV7-8 and TRBJ2-7; D is perhaps TRBD2 (5 bases). With 5 bases removed from V and 7 bases from J, the gap between germline ends came to 12 bases. The germline gives CDR1 SGHVS, CDR2 FQNEAQ. This CDR3 region has 12 residues. This CDR3 reads CASSTRPGEQYF. The CDR3 bases are TGTGCCAGCAGCACCAGACCGGGGGAGCAGTACTTC.

The V and J genes are TRBV12-2 and TRBJ2-2; TRBD2, the D gene given by the table, was not confirmed from the DNA. TRBV12-2 constitutes a pseudogene. This CDR3 spans 13 amino acids. CDR3 DNA: TGTGCAAGTCGCTTACGGGGGGCCGGGGAGCTGTTTTTT. It yields the protein CASRLRGAGELFF.

The chain combines TRBV5-6 with TRBJ1-2, with a weak D call TRBD1 (5 bases). CDR3 size: 15 residues. CDR1 SGHDT and CDR2 YYEEEE come from the germline V gene. With 0 bases removed from V and 4 bases from J, the gap between germline ends came to 13 bases. The CDR3 spells CASSLGTSTGYGYTF. DNA of the CDR3: TGTGCCAGCAGCTTGGGGACATCGACCGGCTATGGCTACACCTTC.